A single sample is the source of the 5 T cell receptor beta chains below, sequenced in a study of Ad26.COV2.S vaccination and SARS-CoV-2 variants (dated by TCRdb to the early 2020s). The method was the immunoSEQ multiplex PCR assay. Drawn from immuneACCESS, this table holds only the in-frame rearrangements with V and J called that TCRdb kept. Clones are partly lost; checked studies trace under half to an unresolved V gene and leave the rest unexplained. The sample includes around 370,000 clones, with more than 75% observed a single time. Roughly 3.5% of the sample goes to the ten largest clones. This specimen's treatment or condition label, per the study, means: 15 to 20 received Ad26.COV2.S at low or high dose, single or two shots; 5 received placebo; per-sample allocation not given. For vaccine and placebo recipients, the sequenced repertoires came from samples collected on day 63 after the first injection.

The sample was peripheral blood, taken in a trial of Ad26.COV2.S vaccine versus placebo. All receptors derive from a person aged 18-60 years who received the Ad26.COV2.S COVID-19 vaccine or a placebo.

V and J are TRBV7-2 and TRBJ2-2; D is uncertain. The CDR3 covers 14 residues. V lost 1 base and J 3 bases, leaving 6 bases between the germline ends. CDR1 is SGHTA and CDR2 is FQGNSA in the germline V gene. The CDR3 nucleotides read TGTGCCAGCAGCTTAGGACTGTACACCGGGGAGCTGTTTTTT. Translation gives CASSLGLYTGELFF.

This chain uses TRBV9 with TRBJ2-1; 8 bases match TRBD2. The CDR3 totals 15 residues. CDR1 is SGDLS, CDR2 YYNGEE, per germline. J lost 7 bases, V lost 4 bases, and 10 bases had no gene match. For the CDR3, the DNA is TGTGCCAGCAGCACCTCGGTCGGGGGGGCAAATGAGCAGTTCTTC. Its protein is CASSTSVGGANEQFF.

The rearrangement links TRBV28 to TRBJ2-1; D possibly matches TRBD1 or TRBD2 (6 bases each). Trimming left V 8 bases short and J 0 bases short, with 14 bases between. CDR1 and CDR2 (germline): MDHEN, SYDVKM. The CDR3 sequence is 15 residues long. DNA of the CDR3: TGTGCCAGCCTCTCCGGGGGCAGCTCCTACAATGAGCAGTTCTTC. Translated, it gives CASLSGGSSYNEQFF.

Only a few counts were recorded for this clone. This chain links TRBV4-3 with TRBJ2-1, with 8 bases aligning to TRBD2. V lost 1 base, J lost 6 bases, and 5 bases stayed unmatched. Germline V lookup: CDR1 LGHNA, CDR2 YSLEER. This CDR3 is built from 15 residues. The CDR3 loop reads CASSQGGGGLNEQFF. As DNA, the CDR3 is TGCGCCAGCAGCCAAGGCGGCGGGGGGCTCAATGAGCAGTTCTTC.

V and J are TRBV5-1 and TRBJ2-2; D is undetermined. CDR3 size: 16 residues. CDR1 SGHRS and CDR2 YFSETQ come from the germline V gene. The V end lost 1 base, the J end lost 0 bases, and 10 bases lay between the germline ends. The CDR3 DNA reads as TGCGCCAGCAGCTTGTGGGGTACTTCGAACACCGGGGAGCTGTTTTTT. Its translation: CASSLWGTSNTGELFF.